This TCR beta chain was identified during a study of response to subunit inactivated influenza vaccine. Study-wide results and limits: With each seasonal influenza vaccination, the authors suggested, few new T cells are recruited.

This CDR3 spans 16 amino acids. Germline V gene data show CDR1 as LGHNA and CDR2 as YSLEER. Trimming took 0 bases from V and 0 from J, leaving 6 bases between them. A single record per CDR3 protein comes from TCRdb applying MiXCR to the RT-PCR reads. Among hundreds of thousands of distinct CDR3 sequences listed, 15% to 18% were seen once. A word on this clonotype: Its antigen remains unknown.

The rearrangement joins TRBV4-3 to TRBJ2-6; unclear D gene. The sample here was PBMCs from blood, taken 12 days after vaccination. The TCR was taken from a man aged 50-59 years who received an inactivated influenza vaccine. The CDR3 loop reads CASSQELASGANVLTF. CDR3 in DNA: TGCGCCAGCAGCCAAGAGTTGGCCTCTGGGGCCAACGTCCTGACTTTC.